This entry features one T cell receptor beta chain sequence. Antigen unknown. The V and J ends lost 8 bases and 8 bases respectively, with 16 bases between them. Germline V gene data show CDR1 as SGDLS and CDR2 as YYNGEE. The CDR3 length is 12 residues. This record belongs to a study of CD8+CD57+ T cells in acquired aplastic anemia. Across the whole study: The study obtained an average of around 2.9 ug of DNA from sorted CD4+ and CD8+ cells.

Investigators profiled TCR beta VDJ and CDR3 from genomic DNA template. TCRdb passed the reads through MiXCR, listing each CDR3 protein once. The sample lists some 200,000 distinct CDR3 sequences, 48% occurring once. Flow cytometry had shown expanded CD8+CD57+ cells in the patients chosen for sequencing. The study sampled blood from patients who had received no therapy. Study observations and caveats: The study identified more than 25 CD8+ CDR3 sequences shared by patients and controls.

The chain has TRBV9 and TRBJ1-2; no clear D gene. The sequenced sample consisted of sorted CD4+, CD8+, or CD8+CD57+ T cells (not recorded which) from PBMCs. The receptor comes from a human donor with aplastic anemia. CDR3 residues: CASGGRSGGYTF. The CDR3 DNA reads TGTGCCAGTGGCGGACGCAGCGGGGGCTACACCTTC.